At least ten counts were recorded for the clone carrying this T cell receptor (beta chain). Its antigen is not known. This sample is part of a study of T cell repertoires in cytomegalovirus infection. The overall study: CMV epitopes, recently identified HLA-C-restricted and well-studied HLA-B-restricted, were used.

Study results and caveats: HLA-C-restricted TCR beta clonotypes specific for CMV led the ex vivo response.

Trimming cost V 4 bases and J 4 bases, with 16 bases left between them. The CDR3 runs 15 residues. Germline V CDR1 and CDR2: SEHNR, FQNEAQ (reference sequence). Via MiXCR, TCRdb re-called the reads, giving one row per CDR3 protein. The sample consists of roughly 730,000 distinct CDR3 sequences, roughly a third of them appearing once. The sample consisted of cultured PBMCs, taken from culture after CMV antigen stimulation. The source of this sequence is a human donor in good health (CMV status not recorded). Some clones in this sample may be carry-over from other donors' samples. The chain has TRBV7-9 and TRBJ1-2, with a tentative D call TRBD1 (6 bases). CDR3 amino acids: CASSSGTAGAYGYTF. The CDR3 DNA reads TGTGCCAGCAGCTCCGGTACGGCGGGGGCCTATGGCTACACCTTC. Complete variable domain (other parts from reference TRBV7-9 and TRBJ1-2): DTGVSQNPRHKITKRGQNVTFRCDPISEHNRLYWYRQTLGQGPEFLTYFQNEAQLEKSRLLSDRFSAERPKGSFSTLEIQRTEQGDSAMYLCASSSGTAGAYGYTFGSGTRLTVV.